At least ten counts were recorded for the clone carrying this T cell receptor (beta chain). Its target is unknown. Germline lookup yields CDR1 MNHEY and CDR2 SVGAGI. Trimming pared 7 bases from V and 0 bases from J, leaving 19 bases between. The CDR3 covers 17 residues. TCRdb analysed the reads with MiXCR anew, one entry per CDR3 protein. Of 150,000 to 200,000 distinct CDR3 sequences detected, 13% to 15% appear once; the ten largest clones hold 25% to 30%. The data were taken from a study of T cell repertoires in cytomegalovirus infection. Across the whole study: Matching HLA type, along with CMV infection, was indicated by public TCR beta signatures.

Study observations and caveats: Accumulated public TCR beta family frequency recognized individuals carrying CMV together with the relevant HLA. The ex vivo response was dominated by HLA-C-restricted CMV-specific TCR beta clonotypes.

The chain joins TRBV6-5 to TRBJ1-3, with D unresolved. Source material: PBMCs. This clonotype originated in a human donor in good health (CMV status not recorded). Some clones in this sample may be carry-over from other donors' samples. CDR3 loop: CASTLSAIQHSGNTIYF. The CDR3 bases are TGTGCCAGCACCCTCTCGGCGATTCAACACTCTGGAAACACCATATATTTT.